Each of the 20 T cell receptor beta chains below was sequenced from the same sample in a study of CD8+CD57+ T cells in acquired aplastic anemia. Sequenced patients had shown CD8+CD57+ cell expansion by flow cytometry. The template for TCR beta VDJ and CDR3 sequence profiling was genomic DNA. MiXCR, applied by TCRdb to the reads, yields one record per CDR3 protein. Of under 200,000 distinct CDR3 sequences detected, under 55% appear once; the ten largest clones hold around 9.7%. The sequenced material came from sorted CD4+, CD8+, or CD8+CD57+ T cells (not recorded which) from PBMCs. These TCRs come from a human donor with aplastic anemia.

This clonotype showed up many times. The V call is TRBV7-9, the J call TRBJ2-3; a possible D gene is TRBD1 (6 bases). Germline lookup yields CDR1 SEHNR and CDR2 FQNEAQ (reference sequence). The V and J ends lost 5 bases and 0 bases respectively, with 9 bases between them. The CDR3 has 14 residues. CDR3 sequence: CASSPRGSTDTQYF. The DNA for the CDR3 is TGTGCCAGCAGCCCCAGGGGTAGCACAGATACGCAGTATTTT.

The sample holds a few counts of this clonotype. The J gene is TRBJ1-6, the V gene TRBV10-1, with 9 nucleotides matching TRBD1. The ends lost 6 bases at V and 9 bases at J; junction bases unmatched: 6. The CDR3 runs 14 residues. Germline-derived CDR1 and CDR2 are WNHNN and SYGVQD (reference sequence). CDR3 sequence: CASRVDRGSSPLHF. The CDR3 bases are TGCGCCAGCAGGGTGGACAGGGGAAGTTCACCCCTCCACTTT.

This clonotype was recorded at least ten times. The V and J genes are TRBV15 and TRBJ2-4; D possibly uses TRBD1 or TRBD2 (5 bases each). The ends were cut back, 1 base at V and 0 bases at J, with 13 bases in the middle. This CDR3 is 17 amino acids long. Germline CDR1 LNHNV, CDR2 YYDKDF (reference sequence). CDR3 nucleotides: TGTGCCACCAGCAGAGCAGACGGGACGGTAGCCAAAAACATTCAGTACTTC. Residues: CATSRADGTVAKNIQYF.

As to this clonotype: This may arise from a read error, as a much more abundant clone is one base away. The rearrangement uses TRBV5-6 and TRBJ2-1; D gene uncertain. Germline V gene sequence: CDR1 SGHDT, CDR2 YYEEEE. This CDR3 is built from 14 residues. The DNA of the CDR3 is TGTTCCAGCAGCTTGGCACCCCAAGTCGATGAGCAGTTCTTC. This codes for CSSSLAPQVDEQFF.

About this clonotype: A much larger clone is a single base away; this may be a read error. The V call is TRBV12-3 or TRBV12-4, the J call TRBJ2-7, with a possible D match to TRBD2 (5 bases). This CDR3 is built from 11 residues. The CDR3 protein is CASSLEGGQHF. The DNA of the CDR3 is TGTGCCAGCAGTTTAGAGGGCGGGCAGCACTTC.

This rearrangement joins TRBV11-2 to TRBJ2-3; TRBD1 aligns across 10 bases. The J segment lost 7 bases and the V segment lost 4 bases, leaving 11 bases of the junction unmatched. Per germline, CDR1 SGHAT and CDR2 FQNNGV. The CDR3 is made up of 16 amino acids. CDR3 sequence reads: CASSSTRQGALNTQYF. The CDR3 nucleotides read TGTGCCAGCAGCTCCACGAGACAGGGGGCCTTGAATACGCAGTATTTT.

DNA of the CDR3: TGCGCCAGCAGCCAAGTATTTTGGACGGGGGGACTAGGCGATTGGAGGCAGTATTTT. Translating gives CASSQVFWTGGLGDWRQYF. This sequence joins TRBV4-1 and TRBJ2-3, with 8 bases fitting TRBD2. From germline, CDR1 is MGHRA and CDR2 YSYEKL. This CDR3 contains 19 residues. With V trimmed by 1 base and J by 11 bases, 23 bases remained unmatched.

CDR3: CATSEGHSNQPQHF. The CDR3 region has the DNA TGTGCCACCAGTGAGGGGCACAGCAATCAGCCCCAGCATTTT. This chain connects TRBV24-1 to TRBJ1-5, with D perhaps matching TRBD1 (5 bases). This CDR3 comprises 14 residues. The V gene's germline CDR1 is KGHDR and CDR2 SFDVKD. V was shortened by 4 bases and J by 1 base, with 7 bases between the two germline ends.

The gene calls are TRBV10-3 and TRBJ2-1; maybe TRBD2 (5 bases). The CDR3 spans 14 residues. Germline CDR1 ENHRY, CDR2 SYGVKD. V lost 0 bases to trimming and J lost 9 bases, with 12 bases between them. CDR3 protein: CAISESQVGSEQFF. The CDR3 DNA reads as TGTGCCATCAGTGAGTCGCAAGTGGGGAGTGAGCAGTTCTTC.

This chain links TRBV20-1 with TRBJ2-5; 10 nucleotides agree with TRBD2. This CDR3 region has 13 residues. Germline CDR1 reads DFQATT; CDR2 reads SNEGSKA (reference sequence). Trimming cost V 5 bases and J 6 bases; bases outside gene matches: 6. CDR3 in amino acids: CSAFSGRPKTQYF. The DNA of the CDR3 is TGCAGTGCTTTTAGCGGGAGGCCGAAGACCCAGTACTTC.

This clonotype came up a few times. The chain combines TRBV20-1 with TRBJ1-1, with D unresolved. The CDR3 extends over 13 amino acids. The V gene's germline CDR1 is DFQATT and CDR2 SNEGSKA (reference sequence). V gave up 3 bases and J gave up 3 bases, with 11 bases separating them. The DNA for the CDR3 is TGCAGTGCTAGTTGGGTGGTCGACACTGAAGCTTTCTTT. Translation gives CSASWVVDTEAFF.

The gene calls are TRBV7-8 and TRBJ2-6; D gene unclear. V gave up 6 bases and J gave up 4 bases, with 7 bases separating them. CDR1 SGHVS and CDR2 FQNEAQ come from the germline V gene. This CDR3 contains 13 residues. The CDR3 protein is CASRLGGANVLTF. The CDR3 DNA follows: TGTGCCAGCAGGTTGGGGGGGGCCAACGTCCTGACTTTC.

This clonotype was counted a few times. The chain employs TRBV18 and TRBJ1-2; 7 bases agree with TRBD1. The CDR3 length is 15 residues. J lost 3 bases, V lost 2 bases, and 6 bases had no gene match. Germline V lookup: CDR1 KGHSH, CDR2 LQKENI. This CDR3 is CASSPVGQVDYGYTF. Written as DNA, the CDR3 is TGTGCCAGCTCACCAGTCGGACAGGTAGACTATGGCTACACCTTC.

This clonotype has at least ten counts. CDR3 residues: CSVGGTPSGEQYF. The DNA of the CDR3 is TGCAGCGTTGGCGGGACGCCCTCGGGAGAGCAGTACTTC. The chain is built from TRBV29-1 and TRBJ2-7; D is possibly TRBD2 (6 bases). The CDR3 has 13 amino acids. V lost 4 bases and J lost 7, with 17 bases in between. CDR1 is SQVTM, CDR2 ANQGSEA, per germline.

CDR3 DNA sequence: TGTGCCAGCGCCAGGGCCGGCCAGGGGGTCTACGAGCAGTACTTC. This translates into CASARAGQGVYEQYF. The chain uses TRBV10-3 and TRBJ2-7; TRBD1 matches at 7 bases. V was pared by 10 bases and J by 3 bases, with 15 bases of the junction left unmatched. Per germline, CDR1 ENHRY and CDR2 SYGVKD. CDR3 length: 15 amino acids.

The rearrangement joins TRBV19 to TRBJ1-2; D may be TRBD1 (6 bases). The CDR3 extends over 13 amino acids. V lost 7 bases to trimming and J lost 4 bases, with 13 bases between them. The V gene's germline CDR1 is LNHDA and CDR2 SQIVND (reference sequence). CDR3 sequence (DNA): TGTGCCAGTACCGATGGACAGACCTATGGCTACACCTTC. Protein sequence: CASTDGQTYGYTF.

This clonotype was seen repeatedly, ten times or more. The genes are TRBV20-1 and TRBJ2-3, with 11 bases fitting TRBD2. This CDR3 region has 15 residues. Germline-derived CDR1 and CDR2 are DFQATT and SNEGSKA (reference sequence). V lost 3 bases and J lost 6; bases outside the gene matches: 8. CDR3 in amino acids: CSARRLAGGWDTQYF. The CDR3 nucleotides read TGCAGTGCTAGGCGTCTAGCGGGAGGCTGGGATACGCAGTATTTT.

This chain connects TRBV2 to TRBJ2-1, with 9 bases fitting TRBD1. Losses at the gene ends were 6 bases for V and 1 base for J; bases not matched to a gene: 7. The germline CDR1 and CDR2 sequences are SNHLY and FYNNEI. This CDR3 region has 16 residues. CDR3 sequence: CASRETGGTSYNEQFF. Written as DNA, the CDR3 is TGTGCCAGCAGAGAAACAGGGGGCACGTCCTACAATGAGCAGTTCTTC.

The rearrangement links TRBV2 to TRBJ2-1; a possible D gene is TRBD2 (6 bases). CDR3 length: 13 amino acids. CDR1 SNHLY and CDR2 FYNNEI come from the germline V gene. V lost 11 bases and J 5 bases, leaving 16 bases between the germline ends. The CDR3: CAHAGSPHNEQFF. Here the CDR3 DNA reads TGTGCCCATGCGGGAAGCCCCCACAATGAGCAGTTCTTC.

This clonotype was picked up many times. The J gene is TRBJ2-1, the V gene TRBV2; D possibly corresponds to TRBD2 (7 bases). Germline CDR1 and CDR2: SNHLY and FYNNEI. CDR3 length: 15 residues. The V and J ends lost 6 bases and 3 bases respectively, with 15 bases between them. CDR3 sequence (DNA): TGTGCCAGCAGATGGGGGGGCGGGATCTACAATGAGCAGTTCTTC. Translated: CASRWGGGIYNEQFF.